The 32 T cell receptor beta chains in this list originate from one sample, sequenced in a study of cytomegalovirus exposure and HLA in healthy donors. 13 Jbeta primers and 60 Vbeta primers were used for the PCR. TCRdb's table, derived via immunoSEQ multiplex PCR, lists solely in-frame clones and lacks some. The sample yields about 200,000 clones, roughly 86% seen once. Sequenced: PBMCs. These receptors were obtained from a man aged 35-49 years in good health and CMV-seropositive.

The J gene is TRBJ2-3, the V gene TRBV4-2, with D maybe TRBD2 (5 bases). The CDR3 is 17 amino acids. V lost 6 bases, J lost 1 base, and 20 bases lay in between. Germline CDR1 LGHNA, CDR2 YNFKEQ. Written as DNA, the CDR3 is TGTGCCAGCAGTCAAAGAGCGGTAGCGCAGGGCACAGATACGCAGTATTTT. Its protein is CASSQRAVAQGTDTQYF.

The gene calls are TRBV13 and TRBJ1-5, with 7 positions matching TRBD1. CDR3 length: 12 residues. V dropped 6 bases and J dropped 8; count of bases not matched to a gene: 4. The germline gives CDR1 PRHDT, CDR2 FYEKMQ (reference sequence). CDR3 DNA: TGTGCCAGCAGTCAGGGGGGTGAGCCCCAGCATTTT. As protein: CASSQGGEPQHF.

The gene calls are TRBV15 and TRBJ2-1, with 16 bases matching TRBD2. Trimming removed 1 base from V and 5 bases from J; junction bases left unmatched: 5. Germline V gives CDR1 LNHNV, CDR2 YYDKDF (reference sequence). This CDR3 is 18 amino acids long. CDR3 loop: CATSRVLGTSGGDNEQFF. The CDR3 nucleotides are TGTGCCACCAGCAGAGTCCTCGGGACTAGCGGGGGGGACAATGAGCAGTTCTTC.

This clone showed up just once. This specimen includes other DNA sequences encoding the same CDR3. CDR3 protein: CASSIVGAGNIQYF. The CDR3 coding sequence is TGTGCCAGTAGTATTGTAGGGGCAGGAAACATTCAGTACTTC. J is TRBJ2-4 and V is TRBV19, with TRBD1 as a possible D gene (5 bases). The V gene lost 3 bases and the J gene lost 6 bases, with 12 bases spanning the gap. The germline V gene encodes CDR1 LNHDA and CDR2 SQIVND (reference sequence). CDR3 length: 14 amino acids.

J is TRBJ2-7 and V is TRBV7-8; a possible D gene is TRBD2 (5 bases). The CDR3 is 13 amino acids. Between the trimmed V and J ends, which lost 5 bases and 2 bases, there was a span of 10 bases. The germline V gene encodes CDR1 SGHVS and CDR2 FQNEAQ. The CDR3 here is CASSPGEPYEQYF. CDR3 nucleotides: TGTGCCAGCAGCCCCGGGGAGCCCTACGAGCAGTACTTC.

The rearrangement uses TRBV6-5 and TRBJ2-3; no firm D call. Germline V lookup: CDR1 MNHEY, CDR2 SVGAGI. The CDR3 is 13 amino acids. The V end was cut by 0 bases, the J end by 4 bases, with 5 bases between. This CDR3 is CASSYSSADTQYF. CDR3 DNA: TGTGCCAGCAGTTACTCAAGCGCAGATACGCAGTATTTT.

The chain links TRBV29-1 to TRBJ2-7; possibly TRBD1 for D (5 bases). The V end was cut by 6 bases, the J end by 6 bases, with 12 bases between. This CDR3 has 11 residues. Germline V gene lookup returns CDR1 SQVTM and CDR2 ANQGSEA. CDR3: CSVPKGAEQYF. For the CDR3, the DNA is TGCAGCGTCCCAAAAGGGGCCGAGCAGTACTTC.

The chain recombines TRBV7-9 with TRBJ2-7, with TRBD1 as a possible D gene (6 bases). There are 14 residues in the CDR3. The V gene lost 5 bases and the J gene lost 1 base, with 12 bases spanning the gap. Germline values: CDR1 SEHNR, CDR2 FQNEAQ (reference sequence). The CDR3 reads CASSNTGNSYEQYF. The CDR3 DNA sequence: TGTGCCAGCAGCAATACAGGGAATTCCTACGAGCAGTACTTC.

The J gene is TRBJ2-3, the V gene TRBV7-9; 8 positions match TRBD2. The CDR3 contains 16 residues. Germline V gene lookup returns CDR1 SEHNR and CDR2 FQNEAQ (reference sequence). Trimming at V came to 8 bases and at J to 0 bases, leaving 10 bases not matched to a gene. CDR3 bases: TGTGCCAGCGACGGGAGGGCTAGCGGGAGCACAGATACGCAGTATTTT. It specifies CASDGRASGSTDTQYF. Variable domain in full (rest from reference TRBV7-9 and TRBJ2-3): DTGVSQNPRHKITKRGQNVTFRCDPISEHNRLYWYRQTLGQGPEFLTYFQNEAQLEKSRLLSDRFSAERPKGSFSTLEIQRTEQGDSAMYLCASDGRASGSTDTQYFGPGTRLTVL.

CDR3 DNA: TGTGCCAGCAGCGGGGACATCCCCTACGAGCAGTACTTC. It encodes CASSGDIPYEQYF. The V and J genes are TRBV9 and TRBJ2-7, with a tentative D call TRBD1 (6 bases). The CDR3 length is 13 residues. V lost 3 bases and J 2 bases, leaving 9 bases between the germline ends. Germline values: CDR1 SGDLS, CDR2 YYNGEE. The full variable domain, completed using reference TRBV9 and TRBJ2-7, is DSGVTQTPKHLITATGQRVTLRCSPRSGDLSVYWYQQSLDQGLQFLIQYYNGEERAKGNILERFSAQQFPDLHSELNLSSLELGDSALYFCASSGDIPYEQYFGPGTRLTVT.

V is TRBV27 and J is TRBJ1-5, with D possibly being TRBD1 (5 bases). The CDR3 runs to 14 residues. Germline V gene sequence: CDR1 MNHEY, CDR2 SMNVEV (reference sequence). The V end was cut by 2 bases, the J end by 5 bases, with 10 bases between. This CDR3 reads CASSLGGVYQPQHF. Written as DNA, the CDR3 is TGTGCCAGCAGTTTAGGGGGGGTATATCAGCCCCAGCATTTT.

The chain has TRBV5-6 and TRBJ2-1; 9 nucleotides match TRBD2. With V trimmed by 2 bases and J by 8 bases, 8 bases remained unmatched. The CDR3 is 15 amino acids. Germline CDR1 and CDR2: SGHDT and YYEEEE. The CDR3 coding sequence is TGTGCCAGCAGCTTTGCGGGAGGGTTGCTCGATGAGCAGTTCTTC. Amino acid sequence: CASSFAGGLLDEQFF.

This sequence joins TRBV9 and TRBJ1-1; D call uncertain. V lost 4 bases, J lost 3 bases, and 7 bases lay in between. The CDR3 is 12 residues long. CDR1 is SGDLS and CDR2 is YYNGEE in the germline V gene. The CDR3 nucleotides read TGTGCCAGCAGCCCTCAGGACACTGAAGCTTTCTTT. Its protein product is CASSPQDTEAFF.

Only one count was recorded for this clone. This chain links TRBV19 with TRBJ1-1; 7 bases agree with TRBD1. V lost 3 bases to trimming and J lost 1 base; unmatched junction nucleotides: 8. Germline V CDR1 and CDR2: LNHDA, SQIVND (reference sequence). CDR3 size: 16 residues. CDR3 nucleotides: TGTGCCAGTAGTATCGGCAGGGGGTCTACGAACACTGAAGCTTTCTTT. Translating it yields CASSIGRGSTNTEAFF.

The genes are TRBV4-1 and TRBJ1-2; 7 nucleotides match TRBD1. CDR1 is MGHRA and CDR2 is YSYEKL in the germline V gene. The V gene end was trimmed by 4 bases and the J gene end by 8 bases; junction bases not matched to a gene: 4. This CDR3 region has 12 residues. CDR3 in amino acids: CASSPTGSGYTF. The CDR3 bases are TGCGCCAGCAGCCCGACAGGGTCCGGCTACACCTTC.

The chain has TRBV29-1 and TRBJ1-2; 8 nucleotides agree with TRBD1. Germline values: CDR1 SQVTM, CDR2 ANQGSEA. CDR3 length: 14 residues. Losses at the gene ends were 3 bases for V and 7 bases for J; bases not matched to a gene: 10. The CDR3 spells CSVEGGQGHSGYTF. Written as DNA, the CDR3 is TGCAGCGTTGAGGGCGGACAGGGCCACTCTGGCTACACCTTC.

This chain uses TRBV29-1 with TRBJ1-4, with 11 bases lining up with TRBD1. The germline CDR1 and CDR2 sequences are SQVTM and ANQGSEA. Trimming at V came to 7 bases and at J to 7 bases, leaving 5 bases not matched to a gene. CDR3 length: 13 amino acids. CDR3 sequence (DNA): TGCAGCGCACGGGACAGGGGGTTTGAAAAACTGTTTTTT. As protein: CSARDRGFEKLFF.

This rearrangement joins TRBV9 to TRBJ2-1; the match to TRBD2 covers 7 bases. With 0 bases clipped from V and 0 bases from J, the junction kept 6 bases outside the gene matches. The CDR3 has 17 amino acids. Germline CDR1 reads SGDLS; CDR2 reads YYNGEE. The CDR3 loop reads CASSVDSSGISYNEQFF. CDR3 coding DNA: TGTGCCAGCAGCGTAGACTCTAGCGGAATCTCCTACAATGAGCAGTTCTTC.

This clone was seen only a few times. The chain couples TRBV6-1 to TRBJ2-5, with 10 bases lining up with TRBD2. The CDR3 spans 13 residues. The germline gives CDR1 MNHNS, CDR2 SASEGT. The junction had 8 bases not matched to a gene; V was cut back by 11 bases and J by 5 bases. Here the CDR3 reads CAASGSIVETQYF. As DNA, the CDR3 is TGTGCCGCTAGCGGGAGTATCGTTGAGACCCAGTACTTC.

This sequence joins TRBV4-3 and TRBJ2-7, with 13 bases identical to TRBD2. CDR1 and CDR2 from the germline V gene are LGHNA and YSLEER. The CDR3 totals 16 residues. V trimming: 4 bases; J trimming: 4 bases; junction bases outside the gene matches: 7. CDR3 residues: CASSLLWTSGSYEQYF. Here the CDR3 DNA reads TGCGCCAGCAGCCTTCTCTGGACTAGCGGGAGTTACGAGCAGTACTTC.

V usage is TRBV27 and J usage is TRBJ1-5; D not certain. CDR3 length: 17 amino acids. The germline V gene encodes CDR1 MNHEY and CDR2 SMNVEV (reference sequence). Trimming took off 5 bases at V and 6 bases at J, with 23 bases between the two ends. CDR3 amino acids: CASSQPPRADGGQPQHF. CDR3 sequence (DNA): TGTGCCAGCAGTCAACCCCCCCGGGCAGATGGAGGTCAGCCCCAGCATTTT.

This clone was seen more than once but under ten times. This chain links TRBV7-2 with TRBJ1-6; D is perhaps TRBD1 (5 bases). Germline values: CDR1 SGHTA, CDR2 FQGNSA. This CDR3 has 14 residues. Trimming stripped 5 bases from V and 9 bases from J, with 14 bases between. CDR3 residues: CASSPRAGTSPLHF. The CDR3 region has the DNA TGTGCCAGCAGCCCAAGGGCGGGGACTTCACCCCTCCACTTT.

This chain uses TRBV7-9 with TRBJ2-2; TRBD2 aligns across 7 bases. Germline values: CDR1 SEHNR, CDR2 FQNEAQ (reference sequence). The CDR3 has 15 residues. Unmatched junction bases numbered 4, after V lost 5 bases and J lost 1 base. The CDR3 bases are TGTGCCAGCAGCCTGGGGAGGGGGAACACCGGGGAGCTGTTTTTT. Translation: CASSLGRGNTGELFF. Together with reference TRBV7-9 and TRBJ2-2, the CDR3 gives the full variable domain: DTGVSQNPRHKITKRGQNVTFRCDPISEHNRLYWYRQTLGQGPEFLTYFQNEAQLEKSRLLSDRFSAERPKGSFSTLEIQRTEQGDSAMYLCASSLGRGNTGELFFGEGSRLTVL.

The chain is built from TRBV4-1 and TRBJ2-1; 10 positions match TRBD2. J gave up 7 bases and V 3 bases, and 9 bases lay outside the gene matches. The CDR3 extends over 16 amino acids. CDR1 MGHRA and CDR2 YSYEKL come from the germline V gene. The CDR3, as DNA: TGCGCCAGCAGCCAGGGGCGAGCGGGAGGGCCGAATGAGCAGTTCTTC. As protein: CASSQGRAGGPNEQFF.

The chain carries TRBV5-6 and TRBJ2-4; TRBD1 matches 7 bases. CDR1 is SGHDT, CDR2 YYEEEE, per germline. J lost 2 bases, V lost 2 bases, and 7 bases had no gene match. The CDR3 consists of 16 residues. The chain's CDR3 is CASSFIEGATKNIQYF. CDR3 DNA sequence: TGTGCCAGCAGCTTTATAGAGGGGGCAACCAAAAACATTCAGTACTTC.

Details on this clone: One junction end does not reproduce the germline sequence, and a read error may be involved. This CDR3 is also generated by other DNA sequences in the sample. This chain uses TRBV4-1 with TRBJ2-3, with 12 positions matching TRBD2. The CDR3 consists of 15 residues. In germline, CDR1 is MGHRA, CDR2 YSYEKL. DNA for the CDR3: TGTGCCAGCAGCCCGAACGGACTAGCGGGAAAGATGCAGTATTTT. Residues: CASSPNGLAGKMQYF.

The chain links TRBV5-1 to TRBJ1-1; no firm D call. The V and J ends lost 0 bases and 3 bases respectively, with 9 bases between them. CDR1 and CDR2 (germline): SGHRS, YFSETQ. The CDR3 totals 14 residues. The CDR3 DNA is TGCGCCAGCAGCTTGGAACCGGCGGACACTGAAGCTTTCTTT. Its protein product is CASSLEPADTEAFF. Using reference TRBV5-1 and TRBJ1-1 for the parts outside the CDR3, the full variable domain is KAGVTQTPRYLIKTRGQQVTLSCSPISGHRSVSWYQQTPGQGLQFLFEYFSETQRNKGNFPGRFSGRQFSNSRSEMNVSTLELGDSALYLCASSLEPADTEAFFGQGTRLTVV.

The chain joins TRBV19 to TRBJ1-1, with 7 bases that match TRBD1. Germline V gene sequence: CDR1 LNHDA, CDR2 SQIVND (reference sequence). CDR3 length: 14 amino acids. The V segment lost 5 bases and the J segment 3 bases; nucleotides outside the gene matches: 6. CDR3 DNA sequence: TGTGCCAGTAGTTGGAGGGGGCCGTACACTGAAGCTTTCTTT. Its translation: CASSWRGPYTEAFF.

The chain is built from TRBV6-4 and TRBJ2-1; tentative D call: TRBD2 (6 bases). The CDR3 has 14 residues. From germline, CDR1 is MRHNA and CDR2 SNTAGT. Trimming removed 3 bases from V and 5 bases from J, with 11 bases in between. CDR3 region: CASSEGGRDNEQFF. Here the CDR3 DNA reads TGTGCCAGCAGTGAGGGGGGTCGGGACAATGAGCAGTTCTTC.

The chain carries TRBV14 and TRBJ1-4; D ambiguous. The CDR3 extends over 16 amino acids. Germline CDR1 reads SGHDN; CDR2 reads FVKESK. V lost 4 bases to trimming and J lost 6 bases, with 18 bases between them. The CDR3 region is CASSRGWGFTDEKLFF. CDR3 in DNA: TGTGCCAGCAGCCGAGGGTGGGGTTTCACGGATGAAAAACTGTTTTTT.

In its sample, this clone was seen a few times. The chain combines TRBV18 with TRBJ1-5, with 9 bases lining up with TRBD1. This CDR3 spans 16 amino acids. V was pared by 5 bases and J by 2 bases, with 7 bases of the junction left unmatched. Germline lookup yields CDR1 KGHSH and CDR2 LQKENI. For the CDR3, the DNA is TGTGCCAGCTCATTAACAGGGGGCGATGGCAATCAGCCCCAGCATTTT. It translates to CASSLTGGDGNQPQHF.

The chain recombines TRBV2 with TRBJ2-5; maybe TRBD1 (6 bases). V dropped 4 bases and J dropped 7 bases, with 10 bases sitting between them. The CDR3 runs 12 residues. CDR1 and CDR2 (germline): SNHLY, FYNNEI. The CDR3 region has the DNA TGTGCCAGCAGTGGGGACATTGGGACCCAGTACTTC. Its protein product is CASSGDIGTQYF.